Below are 24 T cell receptor beta chains sequenced from a single sample in a study of radiotherapy plus CTLA-4 blockade in lung cancer. Assay: immunoSEQ multiplex PCR; the TCRdb copy retains only in-frame clones and omits some. Of 62,000 or so clones listed, roughly 85% were seen once; the top ten hold about 9.1%. Specimen: peripheral blood, collected from a patient treated with radiotherapy plus ipilimumab. Source of these receptors: a human donor with non-small cell lung cancer who had a complete response to radiotherapy plus ipilimumab.

The V and J genes are TRBV14 and TRBJ1-1; TRBD1 is a possible D gene (5 bases). V lost 0 bases to trimming and J lost 6 bases, with 8 bases between them. The CDR3 is made up of 13 amino acids. Germline loops: CDR1 SGHDN, CDR2 FVKESK. CDR3 loop: CASSQDGGAEAFF. CDR3 coding DNA: TGTGCCAGCAGCCAAGATGGGGGGGCTGAAGCTTTCTTT.

The rearrangement joins TRBV19 to TRBJ1-2; 7 nucleotides match TRBD1. CDR1 and CDR2 from the germline V gene are LNHDA and SQIVND (reference sequence). V shed 6 bases and J 0 bases; nucleotides not matched to a gene: 10. The CDR3 length is 16 residues. The CDR3 protein is CASRRQGDSPNYGYTF. CDR3 sequence (DNA): TGTGCCAGTAGGCGACAGGGAGACTCTCCTAACTATGGCTACACCTTC.

This rearrangement joins TRBV7-2 to TRBJ2-5; 7 bases are a match to TRBD2. The CDR3 length is 14 residues. The germline gives CDR1 SGHTA, CDR2 FQGNSA. J was trimmed by 4 bases and V by 1 base; bases with no gene match: 3. CDR3 in DNA: TGTGCCAGCAGCTTAGTCGGCGGGAGAGAGACCCAGTACTTC. It translates to CASSLVGGRETQYF.

The chain combines TRBV7-2 with TRBJ1-3, with D tentatively TRBD1 (5 bases). Germline lookup yields CDR1 SGHTA and CDR2 FQGNSA. With 5 bases removed from V and 0 bases from J, the gap between germline ends came to 11 bases. This CDR3 region has 15 residues. The CDR3 nucleotides are TGTGCCAGCAGCCGCGACAGCGTCTCTGGAAACACCATATATTTT. Its protein is CASSRDSVSGNTIYF.

The rearrangement joins TRBV4-3 to TRBJ1-3; no definite D call. The V end was cut by 0 bases, the J end by 0 bases, with 12 bases between. The CDR3 is 17 residues long. In germline, CDR1 is LGHNA, CDR2 YSLEER. CDR3 protein: CASSQDPRPLSGNTIYF. The CDR3, as DNA: TGCGCCAGCAGCCAAGATCCGCGGCCCCTCTCTGGAAACACCATATATTTT.

V and J are TRBV10-1 and TRBJ2-5, with no clear D. The CDR3 is made up of 14 amino acids. Germline V gives CDR1 WNHNN, CDR2 SYGVQD (reference sequence). Trimming removed 0 bases at V and 5 bases at J, with 10 bases between. CDR3 DNA sequence: TGCGCCAGCAGTGAGTCGGCGGCTTCGGAGACCCAGTACTTC. Protein sequence: CASSESAASETQYF.

V usage is TRBV7-8 and J usage is TRBJ1-1, with D unclear. Germline V lookup: CDR1 SGHVS, CDR2 FQNEAQ. The CDR3 consists of 15 residues. With 5 bases removed from V and 3 bases from J, the gap between germline ends came to 16 bases. The CDR3 sequence is CASSAPRTGDTEAFF. The CDR3 DNA reads as TGTGCCAGCAGCGCGCCGCGGACCGGGGACACTGAAGCTTTCTTT.

A note on this clone: This CDR3 is also generated by other DNA sequences in the sample. J is TRBJ2-5 and V is TRBV5-6, with unresolved D. The CDR3 is 13 residues long. The V end lost 2 bases, the J end lost 2 bases, and 7 bases lay between the germline ends. Germline CDR1 SGHDT, CDR2 YYEEEE. The DNA for the CDR3 is TGTGCCAGCAGCTTTGGAGTGCAAGAGACCCAGTACTTC. It codes for CASSFGVQETQYF.

The J gene is TRBJ2-3, the V gene TRBV29-1; D unresolved. The CDR3 contains 11 residues. In germline, CDR1 is SQVTM, CDR2 ANQGSEA. The V end was cut by 5 bases, the J end by 3 bases, with 6 bases between. CDR3: CSVSRTDTQYF. The CDR3 DNA sequence: TGCAGCGTTAGCAGAACAGATACGCAGTATTTT.

This clone has a single count. V is TRBV5-6 and J is TRBJ1-2; D ambiguous. The CDR3 consists of 13 residues. Germline loops: CDR1 SGHDT, CDR2 YYEEEE. The ends were cut back, 0 bases at V and 2 bases at J, with 5 bases in the middle. DNA for the CDR3: TGTGCCAGCAGCTTGGAAGGGAACTATGGCTACACCTTC. It translates to CASSLEGNYGYTF.

This clone was recorded once. The chain employs TRBV28 and TRBJ1-1; tentatively, D is TRBD1 (5 bases). This CDR3 has 14 residues. Germline V gives CDR1 MDHEN, CDR2 SYDVKM. V lost 3 bases, J lost 5 bases, and 13 bases lay in between. The CDR3 DNA reads TGTGCCAGCAGTTTGGGGGGGAGAAGGACTGAAGCTTTCTTT. It is translated as CASSLGGRRTEAFF.

The rearrangement links TRBV4-3 to TRBJ2-7; D is perhaps TRBD2 (5 bases). The CDR3 has 14 residues. V dropped 4 bases and J dropped 5 bases, with 15 bases sitting between them. Germline V lookup: CDR1 LGHNA, CDR2 YSLEER. The CDR3 spells CASSPAPGSHEQYF. DNA for the CDR3: TGCGCCAGCAGCCCCGCCCCGGGGTCCCACGAGCAGTACTTC.

This rearrangement joins TRBV5-6 to TRBJ1-6, with 11 bases that match TRBD1. V gave up 7 bases and J gave up 6 bases; unmatched junction bases: 9. The germline CDR1 and CDR2 sequences are SGHDT and YYEEEE. The CDR3 contains 16 residues. The CDR3 DNA reads as TGTGCCAGCGGACCCGGGACAGGGGGACTTAATTCACCCCTCCACTTT. It is translated as CASGPGTGGLNSPLHF.

This rearrangement joins TRBV18 to TRBJ1-1; D ambiguous. Trimming removed 6 bases from V and 1 base from J, with 6 bases in between. CDR3 length: 12 amino acids. Germline V CDR1 and CDR2: KGHSH, LQKENI. The CDR3 loop reads CASSRQNTEAFF. The DNA for the CDR3 is TGTGCCAGCTCGCGACAGAACACTGAAGCTTTCTTT.

The V call is TRBV19, the J call TRBJ2-1, with TRBD1 identical over 8 bases. The CDR3 covers 16 residues. CDR1 is LNHDA and CDR2 is SQIVND in the germline V gene (reference sequence). Trimming took 3 bases from V and 6 from J; bases not matched to a gene: 10. CDR3 loop: CASSIRTGIQLNEQFF. CDR3 coding DNA: TGTGCCAGTAGTATCCGGACAGGGATCCAACTCAATGAGCAGTTCTTC.

The chain joins TRBV7-9 to TRBJ2-3, with TRBD2 identical over 15 bases. The CDR3 is 17 amino acids. Per germline, CDR1 SEHNR and CDR2 FQNEAQ (reference sequence). V lost 5 bases, J lost 4 bases, and 7 bases stayed unmatched. The CDR3 DNA reads TGTGCCAGCAGCCGGACTAGCGGGGGGGCCGGGCCAGATACGCAGTATTTT. It translates to CASSRTSGGAGPDTQYF. The full variable domain, its missing parts supplied by reference TRBV7-9 and TRBJ2-3, is DTGVSQNPRHKITKRGQNVTFRCDPISEHNRLYWYRQTLGQGPEFLTYFQNEAQLEKSRLLSDRFSAERPKGSFSTLEIQRTEQGDSAMYLCASSRTSGGAGPDTQYFGPGTRLTVL.

Only one count was recorded for this clone. V and J are TRBV11-3 and TRBJ1-1; TRBD1 matches 8 bases. There are 14 residues in the CDR3. Germline V gene sequence: CDR1 SGHNT, CDR2 YENEEA. V lost 2 bases and J lost 4; bases outside the gene matches: 3. CDR3 residues: CASSLITGGTEAFF. The CDR3 DNA reads TGTGCCAGCAGCTTAATTACAGGGGGCACTGAAGCTTTCTTT.

CDR3 bases: TGTGCCAGCAGCTTAGGAGACAGGTCTAGGGCTTTCTTT. Amino acid sequence: CASSLGDRSRAFF. V and J are TRBV7-9 and TRBJ1-1; D may be TRBD1 (6 bases). The CDR3 extends over 13 amino acids. The V end lost 1 base, the J end lost 11 bases, and 14 bases lay between the germline ends. CDR1 and CDR2 (germline): SEHNR, FQNEAQ (reference sequence).

This chain uses TRBV6-5 with TRBJ2-1, with TRBD2 matching 7 bases. J gave up 7 bases and V 3 bases, and 6 bases lay outside the gene matches. The CDR3 totals 14 residues. Germline assignment: CDR1 MNHEY and CDR2 SVGAGI. CDR3 region: CASSYEGGPNEQFF. In nucleotides, the CDR3 is TGTGCCAGCAGTTATGAGGGAGGGCCGAATGAGCAGTTCTTC.

This clone was seen just once. The chain is built from TRBV2 and TRBJ1-1; the D gene is possibly TRBD1 (6 bases). The germline CDR1 and CDR2 sequences are SNHLY and FYNNEI. V was shortened by 3 bases and J by 10 bases, with 15 bases between the two germline ends. The CDR3 is 13 residues long. In DNA, the CDR3 is TGTGCCAGCAGTGATAGTATGGTCAGGGGAGCTTTCTTT. Its protein is CASSDSMVRGAFF.

V and J are TRBV27 and TRBJ2-4; TRBD2 agrees at 8 bases. Per germline, CDR1 MNHEY and CDR2 SMNVEV (reference sequence). Unmatched junction bases numbered 18, after V lost 5 bases and J lost 9 bases. There are 17 residues in the CDR3. CDR3 region: CASSTSRGSAGGGIQYF. The CDR3 DNA reads as TGTGCCAGCAGTACCTCCAGGGGCTCGGCGGGAGGAGGCATTCAGTACTTC.

This rearrangement joins TRBV19 to TRBJ2-1; D is unresolved. This CDR3 spans 16 amino acids. The V and J ends lost 5 bases and 1 base respectively, with 15 bases between them. Germline assignment: CDR1 LNHDA and CDR2 SQIVND (reference sequence). The CDR3 protein is CASSVPYPRSYNEQFF. The CDR3 nucleotides are TGTGCCAGTAGTGTACCATATCCTCGGTCCTACAATGAGCAGTTCTTC. Full variable domain (missing parts from reference TRBV19 and TRBJ2-1): DGGITQSPKYLFRKEGQNVTLSCEQNLNHDAMYWYRQDPGQGLRLIYYSQIVNDFQKGDIAEGYSVSREKKESFPLTVTSAQKNPTAFYLCASSVPYPRSYNEQFFGPGTRLTVL.

The V and J genes are TRBV10-3 and TRBJ2-2; 9 bases fit TRBD2. After removal of 3 bases from V and 6 bases from J, the junction contained 14 bases not matched to a gene. Germline CDR1 reads ENHRY; CDR2 reads SYGVKD. The CDR3 is 18 residues long. Here the CDR3 DNA reads TGTGCCATCAGTGAACTATTCTTAGCGGGAGCGGTCCCCGGGGAGCTGTTTTTT. Translation: CAISELFLAGAVPGELFF.

The CDR3 region has the DNA TGTGCCAGCAGCTTCTACGGACTAGCGGCTGATGAGCAGTTCTTC. Translating it yields CASSFYGLAADEQFF. The J gene is TRBJ2-1, the V gene TRBV11-2, with 10 bases that match TRBD2. This CDR3 spans 15 amino acids. Looked up from germline, CDR1 is SGHAT and CDR2 is FQNNGV. V dropped 3 bases and J dropped 8; count of bases not matched to a gene: 7. The full variable domain, its missing parts supplied by reference TRBV11-2 and TRBJ2-1, is EAGVAQSPRYKIIEKRQSVAFWCNPISGHATLYWYQQILGQGPKLLIQFQNNGVVDDSQLPKDRFSAERLKGVDSTLKIQPAKLEDSAVYLCASSFYGLAADEQFFGPGTRLTVL.